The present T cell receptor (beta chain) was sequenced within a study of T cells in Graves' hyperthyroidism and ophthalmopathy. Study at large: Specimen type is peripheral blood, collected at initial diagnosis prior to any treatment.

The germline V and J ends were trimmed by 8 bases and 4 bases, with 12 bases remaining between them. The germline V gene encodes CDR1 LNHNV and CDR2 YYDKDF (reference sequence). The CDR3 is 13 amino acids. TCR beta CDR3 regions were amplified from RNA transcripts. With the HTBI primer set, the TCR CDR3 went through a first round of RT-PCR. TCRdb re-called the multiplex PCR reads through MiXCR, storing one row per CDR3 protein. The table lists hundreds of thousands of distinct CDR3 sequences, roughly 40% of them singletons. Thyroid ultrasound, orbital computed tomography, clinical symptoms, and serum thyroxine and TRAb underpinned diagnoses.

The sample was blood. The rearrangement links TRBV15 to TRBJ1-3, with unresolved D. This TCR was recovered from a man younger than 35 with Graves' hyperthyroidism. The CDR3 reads CATGRVPGNTIYF. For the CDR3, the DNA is TGTGCCACCGGCCGGGTTCCGGGAAACACCATATATTTT. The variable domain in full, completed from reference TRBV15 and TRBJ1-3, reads DAMVIQNPRYQVTQFGKPVTLSCSQTLNHNVMYWYQQKSSQAPKLLFHYYDKDFNNEADTPDNFQSRRPNTSFCFLDIRSPGLGDTAMYLCATGRVPGNTIYFGEGSWLTVV.